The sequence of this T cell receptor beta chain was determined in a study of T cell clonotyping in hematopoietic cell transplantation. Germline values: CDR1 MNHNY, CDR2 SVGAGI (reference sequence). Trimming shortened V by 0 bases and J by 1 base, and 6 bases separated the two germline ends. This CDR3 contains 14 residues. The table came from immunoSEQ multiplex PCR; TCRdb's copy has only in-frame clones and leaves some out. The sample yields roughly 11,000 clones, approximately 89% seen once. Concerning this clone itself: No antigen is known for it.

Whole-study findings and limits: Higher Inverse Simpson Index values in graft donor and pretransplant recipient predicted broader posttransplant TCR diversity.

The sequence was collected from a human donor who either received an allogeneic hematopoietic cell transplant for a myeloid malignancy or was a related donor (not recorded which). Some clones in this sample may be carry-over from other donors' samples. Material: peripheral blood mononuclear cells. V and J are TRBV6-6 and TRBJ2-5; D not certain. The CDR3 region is CASSYSNVQETQYF. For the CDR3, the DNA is TGTGCCAGCAGTTACTCGAATGTCCAAGAGACCCAGTACTTC.